Given below is one T cell receptor (beta chain) in context. The antigen it binds to is not known. No base-level quality is on record; no much larger clone is a single base apart. Participants in the prospective study were enrolled through a virtual design, were aged about 18 to 100 years, and lived in roughly 26 United States geographic areas. Cohort assignment in the prospective study relied on participant-reported clinical history from a screening survey and a study questionnaire. ImmuneRACE Cohort 3 recovered participants were defined by two consecutive negative NP/OP PCR tests, healthcare professional clearance, or symptom resolution. Each participant in the prospective study had whole blood, serum and a nasopharyngeal or oropharyngeal swab collected by mobile phlebotomists. Participants in the prospective study had the option to provide additional blood draws and questionnaires over an approximately 2-month period. Before DNA extraction, prospective study blood samples were shipped either frozen or at room temperature.

The immunoSEQ Assay, a bias-controlled multiplex PCR, was used to amplify TCRbeta CDR3 regions from genomic DNA. The study's own analysis went as follows. The number of nucleated cells in each sample was estimated from the amplification of reference gene primers within the assay. Sequence reads were collapsed and filtered to measure the absolute abundance of every unique TCRbeta CDR3 rearrangement. For each sample, productive Simpson clonality was calculated as the square root of Simpson's diversity index over productive rearrangements. In TCRdb, the immuneACCESS table is reduced to in-frame sequences with V and J assigned. These tables do not hold every clone; where another copy was compared, an unresolved V gene accounts for under half, and the others remain unexplained. V and J calls and clone size are those listed in that table; D and trimming were worked out from the DNA. A total of 310,000 or so clones appear in this sample, more than 80% of them only once. The top ten constitute 0.95% to 1.3% of the sample.

The sample belongs to a study of blood T cell repertoires in COVID-19 (dated by TCRdb to the early 2020s). Background for the entire study: Samples covering the acute and convalescent phases of COVID-19 were provided by collaborators in the United States, Italy and Spain. The samples were drawn from two sources: the first 160 participants of the ongoing ImmuneRACE study, and 1,000 to 1,500 subjects contributed by 6 global collaborators. The repertoires were released in a freely available public database meant as a resource for research on the immune response to SARS-CoV-2. The prospective study material was composed of cDNA or gDNA derived from T cells, B-cell-depleted T cells, or PBMCs. Subjects who had been exposed to COVID-19, were actively infected with it, or had recovered from it provided the deeply sampled blood TCRbeta repertoires that made up the dataset. Where available, HLA class I and class II types were taken from metadata supplied by the sample provider and were not determined by assay-based typing. Sample metadata almost always included a de-identified subject ID, COVID-19 status, age in years and sex. Study-level results and caveats: How much clinical and demographic metadata was included differed by source and by participant, and the metadata was provided uncurated.

Reading from cysteine to phenylalanine, the CDR3 counts 15 amino acids. The DNA shown is the 45-base CDR3, in frame from base 1. V and J are trimmed by 0 bases and 6 bases, and the gene matches miss 5 bases of the junction. The germline V gene yields SGHRS for CDR1 and YFSETQ for CDR2. This sequence was found in a woman under 40 who had recovered from COVID-19. Sequenced sample: PBMCs or T cells enriched from blood (not recorded which). The V and J genes are TRBV5-1 and TRBJ1-2; TRBD1 matches 10 bases in the middle. The sequence in DNA is TGCGCCAGCAGCTTGGACGGGACAGGGGTGGATGGCTACACCTTC. Translated, this is CASSLDGTGVDGYTF.